The 22 T cell receptor beta chains below were found in one sample sequenced in a study of T-cell memory formation after mild COVID-19. TCRdb used MiXCR to reprocess the 5' RACE reads, holding one entry per CDR3 protein. The top ten clones hold around 27% of a sample with over 130,000 distinct CDR3 sequences, 11% to 15% of them seen once. The material sequenced was PBMCs or a T cell subset sorted from them (not recorded which). These receptors were taken from an adult woman who had mild COVID-19 (a few samples of this study predate the infection). Cell type and time point are not known.

This clonotype was counted a few times. The V gene is TRBV7-3, the J gene TRBJ1-1, with D unresolved. From germline, CDR1 is SGHTA and CDR2 FQGTGA. Trimming removed 7 bases at V and 1 base at J, with 10 bases between. The CDR3 loop spans 13 amino acids. CDR3 sequence reads: CASKVWPNTEAFF. The DNA for the CDR3 is TGTGCCAGCAAAGTATGGCCGAACACTGAAGCTTTCTTT.

This clonotype has a count of ten or more. J is TRBJ2-5 and V is TRBV10-3; TRBD2 agrees at 10 bases. The length of the CDR3 is 16 residues. With 3 bases clipped from V and 5 bases from J, the junction kept 9 bases outside the gene matches. The germline gives CDR1 ENHRY, CDR2 SYGVKD. The CDR3 coding sequence is TGTGCCATCAGTGATGCTAGCGGGAGTTCGTCGGAGACCCAGTACTTC. Translated: CAISDASGSSSETQYF.

The chain uses TRBV9 and TRBJ1-1, with a possible D match to TRBD1 (6 bases). The CDR3 is 16 residues long. Germline V gives CDR1 SGDLS, CDR2 YYNGEE. V dropped 3 bases and J dropped 2 bases, with 17 bases sitting between them. The CDR3 coding sequence is TGTGCCAGCAGCGCCTCCGGAGAGGGGGGCAACACTGAAGCTTTCTTT. Translating it yields CASSASGEGGNTEAFF.

Details on this clonotype: A clone one base away is much larger, so this may be a read error. The chain joins TRBV27 to TRBJ1-1, with D unclear. The CDR3 runs to 12 residues. Trimming removed 5 bases at V and 0 bases at J, with 4 bases between. Looked up from germline, CDR1 is MNHEY and CDR2 is SMNVEV (reference sequence). The CDR3 sequence is CASSRVNTEAFF. CDR3 in DNA: TGTGCCAGCAGTCGGGTGAACACTGAAGCTTTCTTT.

This chain links TRBV5-6 with TRBJ2-7, with D tentatively TRBD1 (6 bases). Per germline, CDR1 SGHDT and CDR2 YYEEEE. The V and J ends lost 9 bases and 0 bases respectively, with 16 bases between them. The CDR3 sequence is 14 residues long. The CDR3, as DNA: TGTGCCACCTACTCGAGGGGGTACTCCTACGAGCAGTACTTC. It specifies CATYSRGYSYEQYF.

The rearrangement uses TRBV5-1 and TRBJ2-7, with D possibly matching TRBD2 (6 bases). CDR1 and CDR2 from the germline V gene are SGHRS and YFSETQ. This CDR3 spans 17 amino acids. V lost 0 bases and J 2 bases, leaving 18 bases between the germline ends. For the CDR3, the DNA is TGCGCCAGCAGCTTGGAACCGGGACTCCTGTTAGCCTACGAGCAGTACTTC. It yields the protein CASSLEPGLLLAYEQYF.

CDR3 coding DNA: TGTGCCAGCAGCGTCGCGGGAGGAACCAAAAACATTCAGTACTTC. It codes for CASSVAGGTKNIQYF. The chain couples TRBV9 to TRBJ2-4; 8 bases align to TRBD2. CDR1 and CDR2 (germline): SGDLS, YYNGEE. The CDR3 is made up of 15 amino acids. Germline trimming cut 2 bases from V and 2 bases from J; bases unmatched to any gene: 3.

The V gene is TRBV7-6, the J gene TRBJ2-1, with D tentatively TRBD2 (7 bases). This CDR3 comprises 14 residues. CDR1 and CDR2 (germline): SGHVS, FNYEAQ. Trimming took 5 bases from V and 8 from J, leaving 16 bases between them. The CDR3 loop is CASSRGTGRDEQFF. CDR3 nucleotides: TGTGCCAGCAGCCGGGGTACAGGGAGGGATGAGCAGTTCTTC.

This clonotype has only a few counts. The chain recombines TRBV21-1 with TRBJ2-5; TRBD2 is the table's D call, not checked against the DNA. TRBV21-1 is shown as a pseudogene. The CDR3 runs to 19 residues. CDR3 nucleotide sequence: TGTGCCAGCAGCAAAGATCGCGGGAGGGAATCGTATAGACAAGAGACCCAGTACTTC. This sequence encodes CASSKDRGRESYRQETQYF.

The gene calls are TRBV9 and TRBJ1-1, with a weak D call TRBD1 (6 bases). The CDR3 loop spans 15 amino acids. Deletions cut 3 bases from V and 0 bases from J, with 12 bases between. Germline values: CDR1 SGDLS, CDR2 YYNGEE. The chain's CDR3 is CASSEGGAVNTEAFF. The CDR3 DNA sequence: TGTGCCAGCAGCGAAGGGGGGGCAGTGAACACTGAAGCTTTCTTT.

Concerning this clonotype: At one of its ends the junction is not consistent with the germline gene, which may arise from a read error. This chain joins TRBV7-9 and TRBJ1-6; TRBD1 agrees at 9 bases. The germline V gene encodes CDR1 SEHNR and CDR2 FQNEAQ (reference sequence). CDR3 length equals 18 residues. The chain's CDR3 is CASSLAPTRTGENSPLHF. For the CDR3, the DNA is TGTGCCAGCAGCCTAGCCCCCACTAGGACAGGGGAGAATTCACCCCTCCACTTT.

This clonotype was found many times. This chain links TRBV7-3 with TRBJ2-1; perhaps TRBD2 as D (6 bases). Germline V gives CDR1 SGHTA, CDR2 FQGTGA. The CDR3 is 15 amino acids. V lost 2 bases and J 9 bases, leaving 17 bases between the germline ends. CDR3 residues: CASSLAGHGGGEQFF. CDR3 nucleotide sequence: TGTGCCAGCAGCTTAGCGGGGCACGGTGGGGGTGAGCAGTTCTTC.

This clonotype turned up a few times. This chain uses TRBV6-2 or TRBV6-3 with TRBJ2-1; possible D gene TRBD1, 6 bases. The CDR3 is 16 residues long. The germline V and J ends were trimmed by 3 bases and 6 bases, with 18 bases remaining between them. Per germline, CDR1 MNHEY and CDR2 SVGEGT. CDR3 nucleotides: TGTGCCAGCAGTTATTTCGGTGCACAGGGTGTCAATGAGCAGTTCTTC. This gives the protein CASSYFGAQGVNEQFF.

The chain carries TRBV20-1 and TRBJ2-5; tentative D call: TRBD2 (6 bases). The CDR3 covers 14 residues. The ends were cut back, 4 bases at V and 8 bases at J, with 20 bases in the middle. Germline CDR1 reads DFQATT; CDR2 reads SNEGSKA (reference sequence). CDR3 sequence reads: CSATYPGVGGTQYF. Written as DNA, the CDR3 is TGCAGTGCTACATACCCCGGGGTGGGGGGAACCCAGTACTTC.

With regard to this clonotype: One end of the junction varies from germline; a read error may be responsible. V usage is TRBV7-7 and J usage is TRBJ2-2; D is undetermined. The CDR3 has 14 residues. Germline V gives CDR1 SSHAT, CDR2 FNYEAQ (reference sequence). Here the CDR3 reads CASSDQGGTGELFF. The CDR3 DNA reads as TGTGCTAGCAGCGACCAAGGTGGCACCGGGGAGCTGTTTTTT.

The chain combines TRBV6-2 or TRBV6-3 with TRBJ1-2, with D unresolved. Trimming took off 8 bases at V and 4 bases at J, with 11 bases between the two ends. Per germline, CDR1 MNHEY and CDR2 SVGEGT. The CDR3 contains 12 residues. The CDR3 sequence is CASSQAVYGYTF. CDR3 DNA: TGTGCCAGCTCCCAGGCGGTCTATGGCTACACCTTC.

This clonotype was detected only a few times. The DNA for the CDR3 is TGTGCCAGCAGTTTAGCGGGCGTCGGGCGCGAGCAGTACTTC. Its translation is CASSLAGVGREQYF. The chain combines TRBV12-3 or TRBV12-4 with TRBJ2-7; no reliable D call. The ends were cut back, 0 bases at V and 6 bases at J, with 12 bases in the middle. There are 14 residues in the CDR3.

This clonotype was seen only a few times. This rearrangement joins TRBV13 to TRBJ2-2, with D unresolved. CDR1 and CDR2 (germline): PRHDT, FYEKMQ (reference sequence). The CDR3 contains 12 residues. Trimming removed 5 bases from V and 1 base from J, with 2 bases in between. This chain's CDR3 is CASSGNTGELFF. CDR3 nucleotides: TGTGCCAGCAGCGGGAACACCGGGGAGCTGTTTTTT.

This clonotype was counted only a few times. The chain carries TRBV4-1 and TRBJ2-2; no clear D gene. Deletions cut 3 bases from V and 5 bases from J, with 4 bases between. CDR3 length: 12 amino acids. The germline gives CDR1 MGHRA, CDR2 YSYEKL. As DNA, the CDR3 is TGCGCCAGCAGCCATAATACCGGGGAGCTGTTTTTT. This sequence encodes CASSHNTGELFF.

In this sample, this clonotype turned up many times. The gene calls are TRBV7-9 and TRBJ2-7; 10 bases agree with TRBD2. Germline loops: CDR1 SEHNR, CDR2 FQNEAQ (reference sequence). V shed 4 bases and J 3 bases; nucleotides not matched to a gene: 6. CDR3 size: 15 residues. The CDR3 DNA reads TGTGCCAGCAGCTCACTAGCGGGAACCGTCTACGAGCAGTACTTC. Encoded protein: CASSSLAGTVYEQYF.

The V gene is TRBV30, the J gene TRBJ2-5; D gene uncertain. Trimming removed 3 bases from V and 10 bases from J, with 9 bases in between. The CDR3 covers 10 residues. Germline assignment: CDR1 GTSNPN and CDR2 SVGIG (reference sequence). CDR3 in amino acids: CAWRKMDQYF. The CDR3 nucleotides are TGTGCCTGGAGAAAAATGGACCAGTACTTC.

Only a few counts were recorded for this clonotype. The chain carries TRBV4-1 and TRBJ1-1, with D possibly being TRBD1 (5 bases). The V end was cut by 3 bases, the J end by 5 bases, with 19 bases between. Looked up from germline, CDR1 is MGHRA and CDR2 is YSYEKL. The CDR3 covers 16 residues. The CDR3 sequence: CASSQSGQGPVTEAFF. The CDR3 DNA follows: TGCGCCAGCAGCCAGTCCGGACAAGGACCGGTGACTGAAGCTTTCTTT.